Listed here are 21 T cell receptor beta chains from one sample, sequenced in a study of blood T cell repertoires in COVID-19. Here immunoSEQ multiplex PCR was the method, and the copy in TCRdb shows in-frame clones only, minus some. The sample carries a few hundred thousand clones, over 75% recorded once. Sequences were obtained from peripheral blood. The receptors come from a human donor in a cohort sampled during active COVID-19.

The chain recombines TRBV30 with TRBJ1-3, with D uncertain. Trimming removed 0 bases at V and 1 base at J, with 4 bases between. This CDR3 region has 13 residues. The germline V gene encodes CDR1 GTSNPN and CDR2 SVGIG (reference sequence). The CDR3 DNA follows: TGTGCCTGGAGTGTGCAGTCTGGAAACACCATATATTTT. This sequence encodes CAWSVQSGNTIYF.

The chain has TRBV11-2 and TRBJ2-7; TRBD1 is a possible D gene (6 bases). The CDR3 extends over 15 amino acids. V lost 0 bases, J lost 7 bases, and 16 bases lay in between. CDR1 SGHAT and CDR2 FQNNGV come from the germline V gene. In DNA, the CDR3 is TGTGCCAGCAGCTTAGATTCGGGACATCTCTTTGAGCAGTACTTC. It codes for CASSLDSGHLFEQYF.

Note on this clone: Other DNA sequences within the sample encode an identical CDR3. The V call is TRBV28, the J call TRBJ1-1, with unresolved D. CDR3 length: 12 amino acids. Germline lookup yields CDR1 MDHEN and CDR2 SYDVKM. V lost 2 bases and J lost 4, with 5 bases in between. CDR3 sequence: CASSLVRTEAFF. Written as DNA, the CDR3 is TGTGCCAGCAGTTTAGTTCGCACTGAAGCTTTCTTT. The complete variable domain, with remaining parts taken from reference TRBV28 and TRBJ1-1, reads DVKVTQSSRYLVKRTGEKVFLECVQDMDHENMFWYRQDPGLGLRLIYFSYDVKMKEKGDIPEGYSVSREKKERFSLILESASTNQTSMYLCASSLVRTEAFFGQGTRLTVV.

This clone was counted only a few times. The V and J genes are TRBV19 and TRBJ2-7; tentatively, D is TRBD2 (5 bases). From germline, CDR1 is LNHDA and CDR2 SQIVND (reference sequence). Between the trimmed V and J ends, which lost 4 bases and 5 bases, there was a span of 12 bases. The CDR3 runs to 13 residues. The CDR3 is CASSRLALDEQYF. In DNA, the CDR3 is TGTGCCAGTAGTAGGCTAGCACTAGACGAGCAGTACTTC. The full variable domain, rest sourced from reference TRBV19 and TRBJ2-7, is DGGITQSPKYLFRKEGQNVTLSCEQNLNHDAMYWYRQDPGQGLRLIYYSQIVNDFQKGDIAEGYSVSREKKESFPLTVTSAQKNPTAFYLCASSRLALDEQYFGPGTRLTVT.

This chain joins TRBV7-2 and TRBJ1-1, with 7 bases matching TRBD1. With V trimmed by 3 bases and J by 4 bases, 5 bases remained unmatched. This CDR3 comprises 14 residues. CDR1 is SGHTA and CDR2 is FQGNSA in the germline V gene. The CDR3 DNA is TGTGCCAGCAGCTTCTCATACAGGGGCACTGAAGCTTTCTTT. Translating gives CASSFSYRGTEAFF.

CDR3 in amino acids: CASKKQVNTEAFF. CDR3 nucleotide sequence: TGTGCCAGCAAGAAACAGGTGAACACTGAAGCTTTCTTT. V usage is TRBV28 and J usage is TRBJ1-1; a possible D gene is TRBD1 (5 bases). The V end lost 7 bases, the J end lost 0 bases, and 9 bases lay between the germline ends. Germline V gene lookup returns CDR1 MDHEN and CDR2 SYDVKM. The CDR3 runs to 13 residues.

The V and J genes are TRBV7-2 and TRBJ1-3, with D possibly matching TRBD1 (6 bases). Trimming removed 4 bases from V and 0 bases from J, with 19 bases in between. The CDR3 spans 18 residues. In germline, CDR1 is SGHTA, CDR2 FQGNSA. The chain's CDR3 is CASSSTHPGQNSGNTIYF. CDR3 nucleotide sequence: TGTGCCAGCAGCTCAACACACCCGGGACAAAACTCTGGAAACACCATATATTTT. Using reference TRBV7-2 and TRBJ1-3 for the parts outside the CDR3, the full variable domain is GAGVSQSPSNKVTEKGKDVELRCDPISGHTALYWYRQSLGQGLEFLIYFQGNSAPDKSGLPSDRFSAERTGGSVSTLTIQRTQQEDSAVYLCASSSTHPGQNSGNTIYFGEGSWLTVV.

This chain links TRBV7-3 with TRBJ1-1; 7 bases are shared with TRBD1. CDR1 is SGHTA and CDR2 is FQGTGA in the germline V gene. V lost 4 bases, J lost 1 base, and 9 bases stayed unmatched. The CDR3 consists of 16 residues. The DNA of the CDR3 is TGTGCCAGCAGCTCGAGAGGGGGCGTGGGGAACACTGAAGCTTTCTTT. Translation: CASSSRGGVGNTEAFF.

The chain uses TRBV2 and TRBJ2-3, with 7 bases aligning to TRBD2. The CDR3 loop spans 16 amino acids. Trimming took 5 bases from V and 2 from J; bases not matched to a gene: 10. Germline loops: CDR1 SNHLY, CDR2 FYNNEI. The CDR3 loop reads CASSIRTRLITDTQYF. The CDR3 DNA is TGTGCCAGCAGTATACGGACTAGGTTAATCACAGATACGCAGTATTTT.

The V gene is TRBV3-1 (or the pseudogene TRBV3-2), the J gene TRBJ1-1; 9 bases are shared with TRBD1. The V segment lost 3 bases and the J segment 6 bases; nucleotides outside the gene matches: 2. There are 13 residues in the CDR3. Germline lookup yields CDR1 LGHDT and CDR2 YNNKEL (reference sequence). The CDR3 nucleotides read TGTGCCAGCAGCCAGAGACAGGGGGCTGAAGCTTTCTTT. Protein product: CASSQRQGAEAFF.

This clone appeared a few times. V gene TRBV2 combines with J gene TRBJ2-2; D remains ambiguous. The germline V gene encodes CDR1 SNHLY and CDR2 FYNNEI. Trimming took off 2 bases at V and 3 bases at J, with 10 bases between the two ends. CDR3 size: 15 residues. CDR3 loop: CASSENGGYTGELFF. The DNA for the CDR3 is TGTGCCAGCAGTGAAAACGGCGGATACACCGGGGAGCTGTTTTTT.

The V and J genes are TRBV11-3 and TRBJ2-5, with a tentative D call TRBD1 (6 bases). V was cut by 5 bases and J by 5 bases, with 15 bases left in between. This CDR3 comprises 14 residues. Germline V gives CDR1 SGHNT, CDR2 YENEEA. The CDR3 loop is CASSTTGSRETQYF. CDR3 nucleotide sequence: TGTGCCAGCAGCACAACAGGGTCTCGGGAGACCCAGTACTTC.

This clone was recorded a few times. The rearrangement joins TRBV7-9 to TRBJ2-1, with 8 bases identical to TRBD2. The germline CDR1 and CDR2 sequences are SEHNR and FQNEAQ (reference sequence). The V and J ends lost 1 base and 6 bases, in that order; junction bases with no gene match: 8. The CDR3 has 16 residues. CDR3 bases: TGTGCCAGCAGCTTAGTGGCGGGAGGCCCCCCCAATGAGCAGTTCTTC. As protein: CASSLVAGGPPNEQFF. Full variable domain (outside the CDR3, taken from reference TRBV7-9 and TRBJ2-1): DTGVSQNPRHKITKRGQNVTFRCDPISEHNRLYWYRQTLGQGPEFLTYFQNEAQLEKSRLLSDRFSAERPKGSFSTLEIQRTEQGDSAMYLCASSLVAGGPPNEQFFGPGTRLTVL.

This chain links TRBV13 with TRBJ2-3; perhaps TRBD2 as D (6 bases). Looked up from germline, CDR1 is PRHDT and CDR2 is FYEKMQ (reference sequence). There are 14 residues in the CDR3. The V end was cut by 5 bases, the J end by 3 bases, with 12 bases between. Written as DNA, the CDR3 is TGTGCCAGCAGCCGATATGGGGGGACAGATACGCAGTATTTT. Protein product: CASSRYGGTDTQYF.

Remarks on this clone: Other DNA sequences in this specimen translate into the identical CDR3. This chain connects TRBV19 to TRBJ1-2; the D is unclear. The V gene's germline CDR1 is LNHDA and CDR2 SQIVND (reference sequence). The CDR3 contains 13 residues. Trimming took off 4 bases at V and 0 bases at J, with 6 bases between the two ends. As DNA, the CDR3 is TGTGCCAGTAGTAACAGAGCTAACTATGGCTACACCTTC. Amino acid sequence: CASSNRANYGYTF.

The CDR3 loop is CASSPRTSVSYEQYF. The CDR3 DNA reads as TGTGCCAGCAGCCCCCGGACTAGCGTCTCCTACGAGCAGTACTTC. The chain is built from TRBV3-1 (or the pseudogene TRBV3-2) and TRBJ2-7; 9 nucleotides match TRBD2. Germline assignment: CDR1 LGHDT and CDR2 YNNKEL (reference sequence). CDR3 size: 15 residues. V dropped 4 bases and J dropped 0; count of bases not matched to a gene: 4.

The gene calls are TRBV28 and TRBJ1-4; possibly TRBD1 for D (5 bases). The CDR3 totals 14 residues. The germline V gene encodes CDR1 MDHEN and CDR2 SYDVKM. V dropped 4 bases and J dropped 0 bases, with 6 bases sitting between them. The DNA for the CDR3 is TGTGCCAGCAGTTACAGGACAACTAATGAAAAACTGTTTTTT. This translates into CASSYRTTNEKLFF. Complete variable domain (other parts from reference TRBV28 and TRBJ1-4): DVKVTQSSRYLVKRTGEKVFLECVQDMDHENMFWYRQDPGLGLRLIYFSYDVKMKEKGDIPEGYSVSREKKERFSLILESASTNQTSMYLCASSYRTTNEKLFFGSGTQLSVL.

The rearrangement uses TRBV13 and TRBJ2-2; 7 positions agree with TRBD2. CDR3 length: 15 residues. The germline V gene encodes CDR1 PRHDT and CDR2 FYEKMQ (reference sequence). Losses at the gene ends were 3 bases for V and 6 bases for J; bases not matched to a gene: 7. The CDR3 is CASSLGGVFAGELFF. The CDR3 DNA follows: TGTGCCAGCAGCTTGGGAGGGGTTTTTGCCGGGGAGCTGTTTTTT.

The rearrangement links TRBV6-1 to TRBJ2-7; D is possibly TRBD2 (5 bases). The V and J ends lost 2 bases and 1 base respectively, with 9 bases between them. CDR3 size: 14 residues. Germline values: CDR1 MNHNS, CDR2 SASEGT. The CDR3 loop is CASSESGRSYEQYF. For the CDR3, the DNA is TGTGCCAGCAGTGAAAGCGGCAGGTCCTACGAGCAGTACTTC.

The J gene is TRBJ2-5, the V gene TRBV4-3; D unresolved. The germline V gene encodes CDR1 LGHNA and CDR2 YSLEER. V was cut by 3 bases and J by 5 bases, with 10 bases left in between. The CDR3 is 13 amino acids. CDR3 loop: CASSQVVRETQYF. Here the CDR3 DNA reads TGCGCCAGCAGCCAGGTGGTCCGGGAGACCCAGTACTTC.

V and J are TRBV28 and TRBJ1-1; 8 nucleotides line up with TRBD1. J lost 1 base, V lost 6 bases, and 7 bases had no gene match. This CDR3 spans 15 amino acids. Germline lookup yields CDR1 MDHEN and CDR2 SYDVKM. The CDR3 region is CASSRRDRGNTEAFF. CDR3 sequence (DNA): TGTGCCAGCAGCCGACGCGACAGGGGGAACACTGAAGCTTTCTTT.